This TCR beta chain was recorded in a study of T cells in narcolepsy. For the study at large: Enrolled donors included narcolepsy type 1 or type 2 patients and healthy controls. Overall study findings and caveats: Autoreactive clone sequences were missing from some blood memory CD4+ repertoires. Healthy controls reportedly lacked the autoreactive clonotypes serially found in patients' blood.

Data came from immunoSEQ multiplex PCR; TCRdb stores just in-frame clones and leaves some out. The table includes 25,000 to 40,000 clones, 90% detected once. For this clone: The antigen remains undetermined.

The V gene lost 3 bases and the J gene lost 4 bases, with 8 bases spanning the gap. This CDR3 is 13 amino acids long. From germline, CDR1 is LGHNA and CDR2 YSLEER. The material sequenced was CD45RA- memory CD4+ T cells from PBMCs. The rearrangement links TRBV4-3 to TRBJ2-3, with D perhaps TRBD1 (5 bases). This TCR was sampled from a human donor with narcolepsy. CDR3 DNA: TGCGCCAGCAGCCAGCAGGGTCCAGATACGCAGTATTTT. Amino acids: CASSQQGPDTQYF.